The 2 T cell receptor beta chains below all came from one sample that was sequenced in a study of T cell changes during pregnancy in multiple sclerosis (dated 2019 in TCRdb). The library was made by the immunoSEQ multiplex PCR assay. The clones in this table, taken by TCRdb from immuneACCESS, are in-frame only. Not every clone is retained; where verified, under half of the shortfall comes from an unresolved V gene, and the cause of the rest is unknown. The sample records about 76,000 clones, approximately 90% of which are singletons. The biggest ten clones account for 1.5% to 2% of the sample. Specimen: peripheral blood, collected in the first trimester of pregnancy. The receptors originated from a female donor in good health, enrolled as a control in a pregnancy study.

V and J are TRBV27 and TRBJ1-5, with 7 bases that match TRBD1. This CDR3 comprises 15 residues. Trimming at V came to 6 bases and at J to 5 bases, leaving 10 bases not matched to a gene. Per the germline V gene, CDR1 is MNHEY and CDR2 is SMNVEV (reference sequence). As DNA, the CDR3 is TGTGCCAGCAGCCCTGACAGGGCCAAGGATCAGCCCCAGCATTTT. Its protein product is CASSPDRAKDQPQHF.

The chain combines TRBV5-4 with TRBJ2-6; possible D gene TRBD1, 6 bases. The CDR3 totals 17 residues. V was clipped by 4 bases and J by 1 base, with 15 bases between them. Germline V gene sequence: CDR1 SGHNT, CDR2 YYREEE (reference sequence). In nucleotides, the CDR3 is TGTGCCAGCAGCCTAAGGACAGTTGGTTCTGGGGCCAACGTCCTGACTTTC. This translates into CASSLRTVGSGANVLTF.